The source of this T cell receptor beta chain is a study of shared clonotypes between healthy human individuals. Study findings and constraints: Memory subsets generally showed lower estimated richness than naive subsets. About 5% was the fraction of naive CD4 clonotypes found shared across several donors.

CDR1 and CDR2 from the germline V gene are SNHLY and FYNNEI. The CDR3 consists of 11 residues. Trimming cost V 5 bases and J 4 bases, with 6 bases left between them. Naive CD8 cells, CD45RO-negative and positively selected for CCR7, excluded terminally differentiated effector memory CD45RA+ cells. TCRdb keeps only in-frame clones here, not all; method: immunoSEQ multiplex PCR. The sample consists of about 610,000 clones, 95% to 96% of them appearing once. Comment on this clone: Antigen specificity is unknown.

Sequencing input: naive CD8+ T cells sorted from blood. This chain uses TRBV2 with TRBJ2-7; D is unclear. This receptor was obtained from a woman under 40 in good health. CDR3 sequence reads: CASSYNYEQYF. The CDR3 DNA follows: TGTGCCAGCAGTTATAATTACGAGCAGTACTTC.